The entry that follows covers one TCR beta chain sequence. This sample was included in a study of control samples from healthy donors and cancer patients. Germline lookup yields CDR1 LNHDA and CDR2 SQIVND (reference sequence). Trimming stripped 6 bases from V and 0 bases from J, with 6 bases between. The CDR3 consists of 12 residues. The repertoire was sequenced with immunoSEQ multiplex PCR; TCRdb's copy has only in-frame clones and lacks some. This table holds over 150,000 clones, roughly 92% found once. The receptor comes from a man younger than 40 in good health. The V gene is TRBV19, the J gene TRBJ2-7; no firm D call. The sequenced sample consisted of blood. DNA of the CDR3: TGTGCCAGTAGCCCGGACTCCTACGAGCAGTACTTC. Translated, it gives CASSPDSYEQYF.